This T cell receptor (beta chain) was profiled in a study of CD8+ T cells in alopecia areata (dated by TCRdb to the late 2010s). About the investigation overall: To study T cell clonal expansion in alopecia areata, the researchers applied high-throughput TCRbeta sequencing to both the C3H/HeJ mouse model and human patients. Human TCRbeta sequencing covered scalp tissue and sorted CD4+ and CD8+ peripheral blood T cells from patchy and totalis/universalis alopecia areata patients and healthy controls. Scalp clonality was compared among normal scalp (n=4), patchy alopecia areata scalp (n=8), and alopecia totalis/universalis scalp (n=8). RNA was obtained with the PAXgene miRNA kit for fixed scalp, the miRNeasy kit for PBMCs, and the RNeasy kit for mouse skin. TCRbeta CDR3 regions were amplified by immunoSEQ multiplex PCR using 35 Vbeta forward and 13 Jbeta reverse primers. General conclusions and limits of the study: Unlike mouse skin, which is dominated by gammadelta T cells, normal human skin has resident alphabeta T cells that are also sequenced, and this complicates analysis of the scalp TCR repertoire. Compared with normal scalp, lesional scalp, particularly in alopecia totalis/universalis, had higher clonality and more expanded CD8+ clones, which suggests antigenic drive. Shared TCR sequences between patients were less evident than in mice, which may be partly attributable to HLA diversity in the patient population.

From the germline V gene, CDR1 is SQVTM and CDR2 is ANQGSEA. Between the V and J ends, shortened by 6 bases and 2 bases respectively, the junction contains 15 bases. From the cysteine through the phenylalanine, the CDR3 covers 14 amino acids. The retained sequence is limited to the CDR3, 42 bases, with the frame set at the first base. This clone was seen a few times. Its antigen has not been determined. No much larger clonotype is one base removed from it; base qualities were not supplied. Receptors were amplified or captured by the immunoSEQ multiplex PCR assay. RNA was extracted from all samples and reverse transcribed into cDNA, which served as template for TCR sequencing. First-strand cDNA was synthesized with SuperScript III using a 2:1 mix of oligo-dT and random hexamers. A synthetic immune receptor repertoire was used to measure amplification bias, and any remaining bias was corrected computationally. The paper's data handling went like this. Raw reads were preprocessed to remove errors, and CDR3 was defined according to IMGT conventions as the region from the conserved cysteine to phenylalanine. Clonality was computed by normalizing Shannon entropy by log2 of the number of productive unique TCRs and subtracting the result from 1. Whether each scalp clone was CD4 or CD8 was inferred by checking scalp TCRbeta sequences against the CD4 and CD8 repertoires from sorted blood. TCRdb re-hosts the immuneACCESS table, in-frame sequences only. Its copies lack some clones; in the studies checked, an unresolved V gene accounts for under half of them, and the cause for the rest is not known. That table is the source of V, J and clone size, and D and trimming were worked out from the DNA. The table for this sample lists 100,000 to 150,000 clones; about 60% of them were counted only once. Approximately 3% of the sample belongs to the ten largest clones.

PBMCs were separated by density centrifugation and stained for CD3, CD4 and CD8, after which CD4+ and CD8+ T cells were sorted on a FACSAria. Unaffected controls provided scalp biopsies and blood samples. The rearrangement joined TRBV29-1 to TRBJ2-3; TRBD1 could be the D gene, as 5 bases match. The TCR comes from a human donor in good health. The sample consisted of CD4+ T cells sorted from blood. The CDR3 protein: CSVANRLPTDTQYF. The DNA sequence is as follows: TGCAGCGTCGCTAACAGGCTCCCCACAGATACGCAGTATTTT.